This T cell receptor (beta chain) is from a study of blood T cell repertoires in COVID-19. Overall study context: T cells, B-cell-depleted T cells, or PBMCs supplied cDNA or gDNA.

Per the authors' pipeline: Amplifying reference gene primers gave estimates of nucleated cell counts. Profiling relied on immunoSEQ multiplex PCR, and the TCRdb table lists in-frame clones only, not all of them. The V and J calls and clone size were taken over from that table, and D and trimming were inferred from the DNA. The sample gives approximately 290,000 clones, over 75% of which show up once; about 12% is in the top ten. This clone was seen once. Trimming at V came to 7 bases and at J to 5 bases, leaving 12 bases not matched to a gene. The germline gives CDR1 SGHRS, CDR2 YFSETQ. This CDR3 is built from 16 residues.

The TCR comes from a woman aged 55-70 years with acute or convalescent COVID-19. The material sequenced was peripheral blood. The chain is built from TRBV5-1 and TRBJ2-4, with TRBD2 matching over 10 bases. In DNA form, the CDR3 reads TGCGCCAGCTGGAGGAAGCGGGAGGGAGGAGAAAACATTCAGTACTTC. This gives the protein CASWRKREGGENIQYF.